Listed below are T cell receptor beta chains from one sample, sequenced in a study of blood T cell repertoires in COVID-19. The method was immunoSEQ multiplex PCR; TCRdb's version includes in-frame clones alone and lacks a portion of them. In the table there are approximately 300,000 clones, around 90% of which are singletons. Source material: PBMCs or T cells enriched from blood (not recorded which). All receptors derive from a woman aged 18-29 years with acute COVID-19. Each CDR3 is given with its conserved first and last residue. D genes are given only for firm matches. Size is stated for part of the rows, as once, few or many counts, or as a class when the clone is expanded.

CDR3 length: 16
J gene: TRBJ1-4
clone size: once
D gene: TRBD1
V gene: TRBV5-1
CDR3 protein: CASSPDRRDRVEKLFF
CDR3 DNA: TGCGCCAGCAGCCCCGATCGCCGGGACAGGGTTGAAAAACTGTTTTTT

CDR3 length: 17
J gene: TRBJ1-4
clone size: -
D gene: -
V gene: TRBV14
CDR3 protein: CASSQDGSAGLGEKLFF
CDR3 DNA: TGTGCCAGCAGCCAAGATGGATCGGCCGGCCTGGGCGAAAAACTGTTTTTT

CDR3 length: 16
J gene: TRBJ2-2
clone size: -
D gene: TRBD2
V gene: TRBV28
CDR3 protein: CASSLMTSGLTGELFF
CDR3 DNA: TGTGCCAGCAGTTTAATGACTAGCGGACTCACCGGGGAGCTGTTTTTT

CDR3 length: 16
J gene: TRBJ1-2
clone size: -
D gene: TRBD1
V gene: TRBV30
CDR3 protein: CAWAGTGGPLGYGYTF
CDR3 DNA: TGTGCCTGGGCCGGGACAGGGGGACCCCTGGGGTATGGCTACACCTTC

CDR3 length: 13
J gene: TRBJ2-7
clone size: -
D gene: TRBD1
V gene: TRBV28
CDR3 protein: CASSSGQGTEQYF
CDR3 DNA: TGTGCCAGCAGTTCGGGACAGGGGACCGAGCAGTACTTC

CDR3 length: 17
J gene: TRBJ1-1
clone size: -
D gene: TRBD1
V gene: TRBV4-1
CDR3 protein: CASSQDGRQGKKTEAFF
CDR3 DNA: TGCGCCAGCAGCCAAGACGGGAGACAGGGGAAAAAAACTGAAGCTTTCTTT

CDR3 length: 16
J gene: TRBJ2-1
clone size: -
D gene: TRBD2
V gene: TRBV10-1
CDR3 protein: CASSTSKGLAGYEQFF
CDR3 DNA: TGCGCCAGCAGCACCAGCAAAGGGCTAGCGGGATATGAGCAGTTCTTC

CDR3 length: 12
J gene: TRBJ2-3
clone size: -
D gene: -
V gene: TRBV7-3
CDR3 protein: CASSLPTDTQYF
CDR3 DNA: TGTGCCAGCAGCCTCCCCACAGATACGCAGTATTTT

CDR3 length: 12
J gene: TRBJ2-3
clone size: -
D gene: -
V gene: TRBV24-1
CDR3 protein: CATSGQVDTQYF
CDR3 DNA: TGTGCCACCAGTGGACAGGTAGATACGCAGTATTTT

CDR3 length: 15
J gene: TRBJ2-3
clone size: -
D gene: TRBD2
V gene: TRBV5-6
CDR3 protein: CASSLGLAGTDTQYF
CDR3 DNA: TGTGCCAGCAGCTTGGGGCTAGCGGGCACAGATACGCAGTATTTT

CDR3 length: 16
J gene: TRBJ2-1
clone size: -
D gene: TRBD2
V gene: TRBV24-1
CDR3 protein: CATSARLAGAFDEQFF
CDR3 DNA: TGTGCCACCAGTGCCAGACTAGCGGGAGCTTTTGATGAGCAGTTCTTC

CDR3 length: 17
J gene: TRBJ1-4
clone size: once
D gene: TRBD1
V gene: TRBV28
CDR3 protein: CASSFYGGQAFNEKLFF
CDR3 DNA: TGTGCCAGCAGTTTCTATGGCGGACAGGCCTTTAATGAAAAACTGTTTTTT

CDR3 length: 15
J gene: TRBJ2-7
clone size: once
D gene: TRBD1
V gene: TRBV28
CDR3 protein: CASSTPGQGIYEQYF
CDR3 DNA: TGTGCCAGCAGTACCCCGGGACAGGGGATATACGAGCAGTACTTC

CDR3 length: 15
J gene: TRBJ1-5
clone size: once
D gene: TRBD1
V gene: TRBV28
CDR3 protein: CASSQRTGYNQPQHF
CDR3 DNA: TGTGCCAGCAGCCAAAGGACAGGGTACAATCAGCCCCAGCATTTT

CDR3 length: 15
J gene: TRBJ1-4
clone size: few
D gene: -
V gene: TRBV5-1
CDR3 protein: CASSPDRGINEKLFF
CDR3 DNA: TGCGCCAGCAGCCCGGACAGAGGAATTAATGAAAAACTGTTTTTT

CDR3 length: 15
J gene: TRBJ2-1
clone size: -
D gene: TRBD1
V gene: TRBV19
CDR3 protein: CASNLGQVGLDEQFF
CDR3 DNA: TGTGCCAGTAATTTGGGACAGGTTGGGCTCGATGAGCAGTTCTTC

CDR3 length: 14
J gene: TRBJ1-5
clone size: -
D gene: -
V gene: TRBV27
CDR3 protein: CASSLEKGNQPQHF
CDR3 DNA: TGTGCCAGCAGTTTGGAGAAGGGCAATCAGCCCCAGCATTTT

CDR3 length: 13
J gene: TRBJ2-3
clone size: -
D gene: -
V gene: TRBV7-3
CDR3 protein: CASSSRDGDTQYF
CDR3 DNA: TGTGCCAGCAGCTCTCGAGATGGAGATACGCAGTATTTT

CDR3 length: 13
J gene: TRBJ1-1
clone size: few
D gene: TRBD1
V gene: TRBV6-5
CDR3 protein: CASRTGGNTEAFF
CDR3 DNA: TGTGCCAGCAGGACAGGGGGGAACACTGAAGCTTTCTTT

CDR3 length: 13
J gene: TRBJ1-1
clone size: -
D gene: -
V gene: TRBV30
CDR3 protein: CAWERGANTEAFF
CDR3 DNA: TGTGCCTGGGAACGGGGGGCGAACACTGAAGCTTTCTTT

CDR3 length: 14
J gene: TRBJ2-5
clone size: once
D gene: -
V gene: TRBV18
CDR3 protein: CASSPQAGRETQYF
CDR3 DNA: TGTGCCAGCTCACCACAAGCAGGGCGAGAGACCCAGTACTTC

CDR3 length: 13
J gene: TRBJ1-2
clone size: -
D gene: -
V gene: TRBV2
CDR3 protein: CASSRDRSYGYTF
CDR3 DNA: TGTGCCAGCAGTAGAGACAGGTCCTATGGCTACACCTTC

CDR3 length: 15
J gene: TRBJ2-1
clone size: -
D gene: -
V gene: TRBV25-1
CDR3 protein: CASSESAPRGHEQFF
CDR3 DNA: TGTGCCAGCAGTGAATCGGCCCCTCGAGGGCATGAGCAGTTCTTC

CDR3 length: 12
J gene: TRBJ1-2
clone size: -
D gene: -
V gene: TRBV19
CDR3 protein: CASSIELRGYTF
CDR3 DNA: TGTGCCAGTAGTATAGAATTGAGGGGCTACACCTTC

CDR3 length: 17
J gene: TRBJ1-1
clone size: -
D gene: -
V gene: TRBV11-2
CDR3 protein: CASSLGNRQAGNTEAFF
CDR3 DNA: TGTGCCAGCAGCTTAGGAAACAGACAGGCCGGTAACACTGAAGCTTTCTTT

CDR3 length: 18
J gene: TRBJ2-1
clone size: -
D gene: TRBD2
V gene: TRBV11-2
CDR3 protein: CASSLGGGIASGRAEQFF
CDR3 DNA: TGTGCCAGCAGCTTAGGAGGGGGTATCGCTAGCGGGAGGGCTGAGCAGTTCTTC

CDR3 length: 17
J gene: TRBJ2-1
clone size: -
D gene: TRBD2
V gene: TRBV3-1/TRBV3-2
CDR3 protein: CASSQEPSGPRGNEQFF
CDR3 DNA: TGTGCCAGCAGCCAAGAACCTAGCGGCCCCCGGGGCAATGAGCAGTTCTTC

CDR3 length: 18
J gene: TRBJ1-4
clone size: few
D gene: TRBD1
V gene: TRBV18
CDR3 protein: CASSPRSTGGTTNEKLFF
CDR3 DNA: TGTGCCAGCTCACCACGATCGACAGGGGGCACAACTAATGAAAAACTGTTTTTT

CDR3 length: 16
J gene: TRBJ2-3
clone size: -
D gene: TRBD2
V gene: TRBV3-1/TRBV3-2
CDR3 protein: CASSPLAGGLRDTQYF
CDR3 DNA: TGTGCCAGCAGCCCCCTAGCGGGAGGCCTCAGGGATACGCAGTATTTT

CDR3 length: 14
J gene: TRBJ1-4
clone size: -
D gene: -
V gene: TRBV5-1
CDR3 protein: CASRESATNEKLFF
CDR3 DNA: TGCGCCAGCAGAGAGTCTGCAACTAATGAAAAACTGTTTTTT

CDR3 length: 10
J gene: TRBJ2-1
clone size: -
D gene: -
V gene: TRBV19
CDR3 protein: CASGAYEQFF
CDR3 DNA: TGTGCCAGTGGGGCTTATGAGCAGTTCTTC

CDR3 length: 16
J gene: TRBJ2-7
clone size: -
D gene: -
V gene: TRBV1
CDR3 protein: CTSSQDYPITVYEQYF
CDR3 DNA: TGCACCAGCAGCCAAGACTACCCAATTACCGTCTACGAGCAGTACTTC

CDR3 length: 13
J gene: TRBJ2-7
clone size: -
D gene: TRBD1
V gene: TRBV7-8
CDR3 protein: CAGGGQGVYEQYF
CDR3 DNA: TGTGCCGGCGGGGGACAGGGGGTTTACGAGCAGTACTTC

CDR3 length: 15
J gene: TRBJ2-1
clone size: -
D gene: -
V gene: TRBV28
CDR3 protein: CASSLSGPSYNEQFF
CDR3 DNA: TGTGCCAGCAGCTTAAGCGGTCCCTCCTACAATGAGCAGTTCTTC

CDR3 length: 13
J gene: TRBJ2-7
clone size: -
D gene: -
V gene: TRBV2
CDR3 protein: CARTGTETYEQYF
CDR3 DNA: TGTGCCAGAACAGGGACGGAAACCTACGAGCAGTACTTC

CDR3 length: 13
J gene: TRBJ2-7
clone size: -
D gene: TRBD1
V gene: TRBV28
CDR3 protein: CASSFSGGPGEYF
CDR3 DNA: TGTGCCAGCAGTTTTTCAGGGGGTCCCGGGGAGTACTTC